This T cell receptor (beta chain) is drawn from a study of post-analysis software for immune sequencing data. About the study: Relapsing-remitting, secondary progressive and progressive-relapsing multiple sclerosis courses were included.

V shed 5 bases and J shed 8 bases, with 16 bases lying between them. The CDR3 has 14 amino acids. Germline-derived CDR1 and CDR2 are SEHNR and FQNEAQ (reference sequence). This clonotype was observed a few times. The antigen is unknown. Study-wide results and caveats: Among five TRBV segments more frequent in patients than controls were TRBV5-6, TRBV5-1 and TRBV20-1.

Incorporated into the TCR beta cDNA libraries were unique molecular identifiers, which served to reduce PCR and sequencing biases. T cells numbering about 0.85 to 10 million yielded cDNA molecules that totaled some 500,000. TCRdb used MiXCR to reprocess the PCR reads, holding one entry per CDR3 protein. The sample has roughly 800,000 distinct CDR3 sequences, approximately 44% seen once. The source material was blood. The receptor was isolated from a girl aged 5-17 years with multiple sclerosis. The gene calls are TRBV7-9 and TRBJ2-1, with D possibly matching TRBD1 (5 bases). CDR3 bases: TGTGCCAGCAGCATCGGCAGGGAATTGGATGAGCAGTTCTTC. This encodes CASSIGRELDEQFF.